This T cell receptor (delta chain) stems from a study of gamma-delta chains in newborns, infants, children. Background on the study: Polyclonal expansion of innate γδ T cells after birth follows microbial exposure.

This clone is deemed medium-sized (0.01 to 0.1%). Germline CDR1 and CDR2: TSWWSYY and QGS. CDR3 length: 17 residues. Trimming shortened V by 1 base and J by 5 bases, and 20 bases separated the two germline ends. TCRdb reprocessed the reads using CATT. The sample contains fewer than 8,500 delta-chain clones, 1.6% of which appear only once. The specimen sequenced was blood. The receptor comes from a child who was a newborn, infant or young child, either healthy, febrile or measles-vaccinated (not recorded which). The V and J genes are TRDV1 and TRDJ1; D perhaps matches TRDD3 (5 bases). Here the CDR3 reads CALGEPSRSGYLDKLIF. In DNA form, the CDR3 reads TGTGCTCTTGGGGAACCTTCGCGATCTGGGTACCTAGATAAACTCATCTTT.